This T cell receptor (beta chain) came from a study of identical twins. Carrying unique molecular identifiers, the cDNA also gained a universal primer site through template switching. MiXCR was run by TCRdb on the 5' RACE reads, yielding one entry per CDR3 protein. Among around 95,000 distinct CDR3 sequences listed, 5.5% to 7% were seen once. General study findings and limits: Carriage of fewer insertions was seen in abundant cord blood beta clonotypes, whereas memory repertoires showed none.

CDR3 length: 14 amino acids. The germline V and J ends were trimmed by 0 bases and 7 bases, with 9 bases remaining between them. CDR1 LGHDT and CDR2 YNNKEL come from the germline V gene (reference sequence). Only a few counts were recorded for this clonotype. Its antigen remains unknown. The chain links TRBV3-1 to TRBJ2-2; maybe TRBD2 (6 bases). This sequence originates from a woman between 50 and 59 years old in good health. Sequencing was performed on memory T cells sorted from blood. The CDR3 protein is CASSQDGGNGELFF. CDR3 bases: TGTGCCAGCAGCCAAGACGGGGGTAACGGGGAGCTGTTTTTT.